This TCR beta chain was sequenced during a study of T cells after yellow fever vaccination. Study-wide points: Any FACS-sorted repertoire could hold abundant clonotypes that contaminate it from the bulk population. Among primary-vaccination clones, most reappeared after the booster, at roughly 95% for CD4 and approximately 90% for CD8. The secondary response was weaker, and its peak arrived faster, on day 5 versus 15.

This clonotype was recorded many times. The antigen is not known. The 5'RACE template-switching step produced TCR cDNA and added a universal primer site and UMIs. TCRdb reanalysed the 5' RACE reads using MiXCR and keeps one entry per CDR3 protein. The sample consists of more than 350,000 distinct CDR3 sequences, 11% of them appearing once. V was pared by 5 bases and J by 10 bases, with 11 bases between. The CDR3 is 11 residues long. Germline assignment: CDR1 SGHAT and CDR2 FQNNGV. The V call is TRBV11-2, the J call TRBJ2-5; D is unclear. Specimen: PBMCs, collected on the day of the first yellow fever vaccination. This receptor was identified in a man younger than 30 who received the YFV17D yellow fever vaccine. The CDR3 region is CASSSRLDQYF. In DNA, the CDR3 is TGTGCCAGCAGCAGCCGACTTGACCAGTACTTC.